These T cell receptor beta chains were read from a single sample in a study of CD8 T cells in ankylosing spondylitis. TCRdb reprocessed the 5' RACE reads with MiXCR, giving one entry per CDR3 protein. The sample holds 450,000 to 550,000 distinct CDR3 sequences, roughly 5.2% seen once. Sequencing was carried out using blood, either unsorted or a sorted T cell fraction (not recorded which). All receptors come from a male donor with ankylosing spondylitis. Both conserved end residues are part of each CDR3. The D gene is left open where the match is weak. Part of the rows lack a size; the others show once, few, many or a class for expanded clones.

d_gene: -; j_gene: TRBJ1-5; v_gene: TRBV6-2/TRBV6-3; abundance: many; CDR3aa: CASSYWTLDQPQHF; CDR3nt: TGTGCCAGCAGTTACTGGACGCTAGATCAGCCCCAGCATTTT
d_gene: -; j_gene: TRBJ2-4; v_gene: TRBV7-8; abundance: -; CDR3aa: CASSTEPRAGDIQYF; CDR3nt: TGTGCCAGCAGCACCGAACCTCGGGCCGGGGACATTCAGTACTTC
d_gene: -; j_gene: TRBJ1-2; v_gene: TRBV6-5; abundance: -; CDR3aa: CASSSDMGLGTTF; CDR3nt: TGTGCCAGCAGTTCGGACATGGGGTTGGGTACGACCTTC
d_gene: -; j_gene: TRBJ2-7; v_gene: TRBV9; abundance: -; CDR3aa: CASSPVGTEQYF; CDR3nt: TGTGCCAGCAGCCCCGTGGGGACCGAGCAGTACTTC
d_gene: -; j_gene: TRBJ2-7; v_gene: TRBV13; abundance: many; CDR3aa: CASSFKGPVFYYEQYF; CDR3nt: TGTGCCAGCAGCTTTAAGGGCCCGGTCTTCTACTACGAGCAGTACTTC
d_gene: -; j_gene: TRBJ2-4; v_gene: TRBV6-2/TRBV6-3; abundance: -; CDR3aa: CASSSAGRNIQYF; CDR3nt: TGTGCCAGCAGTTCGGCGGGGAGAAACATTCAGTACTTC
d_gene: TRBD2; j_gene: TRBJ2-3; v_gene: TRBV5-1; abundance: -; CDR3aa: CASSSGTTSGGLTDTQYF; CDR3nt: TGCGCCAGCAGCTCGGGGACGACTAGCGGGGGCCTTACCGATACGCAGTATTTT
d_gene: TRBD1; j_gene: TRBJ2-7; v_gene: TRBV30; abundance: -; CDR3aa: CAWQQGTSYEQYF; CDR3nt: TGTGCCTGGCAACAGGGGACCTCCTACGAGCAGTACTTC
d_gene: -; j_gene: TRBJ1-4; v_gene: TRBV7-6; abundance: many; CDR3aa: CASSSQGTGNEKLFF; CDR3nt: TGTGCCAGCAGTTCCCAGGGGACGGGGAATGAAAAACTGTTTTTT
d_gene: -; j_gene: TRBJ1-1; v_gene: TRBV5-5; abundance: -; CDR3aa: CASSLPEDTEAFF; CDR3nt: TGTGCCAGCAGCTTGCCAGAAGATACTGAAGCTTTCTTT
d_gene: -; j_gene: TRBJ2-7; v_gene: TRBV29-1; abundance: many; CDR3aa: CGVREGAILGYEQYF; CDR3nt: TGCGGCGTGAGGGAAGGGGCAATACTGGGCTACGAGCAGTACTTC
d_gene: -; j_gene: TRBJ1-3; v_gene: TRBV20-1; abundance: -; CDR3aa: CSASSGSRSGNTIYF; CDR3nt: TGCAGTGCTAGTTCAGGTTCGAGGTCTGGAAACACCATATATTTT
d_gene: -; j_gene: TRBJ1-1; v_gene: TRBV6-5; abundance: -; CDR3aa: CASSWTQDTEAFF; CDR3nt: TGTGCCAGCAGTTGGACACAGGACACTGAAGCTTTCTTT
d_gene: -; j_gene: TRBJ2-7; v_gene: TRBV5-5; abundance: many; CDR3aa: CASSLRVNEQYF; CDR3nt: TGTGCCAGCAGCTTGAGGGTCAACGAGCAGTACTTC
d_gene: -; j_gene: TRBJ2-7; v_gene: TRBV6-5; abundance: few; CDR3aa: CASSYGSLREQYF; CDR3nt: TGTGCCAGCAGTTATGGGTCGTTAAGGGAGCAGTACTTC
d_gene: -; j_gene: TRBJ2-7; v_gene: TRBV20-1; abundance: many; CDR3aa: CSASRTGTWDEQYF; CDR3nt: TGCAGTGCTTCCCGAACTGGGACTTGGGACGAGCAGTACTTC
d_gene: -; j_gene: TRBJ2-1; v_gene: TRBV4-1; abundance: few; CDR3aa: CASSQDHPGNEQFF; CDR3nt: TGCGCCAGCAGCCAAGACCATCCGGGTAATGAGCAGTTCTTC
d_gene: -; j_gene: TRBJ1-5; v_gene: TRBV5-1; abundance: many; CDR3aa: CASSLAAGTQPQHF; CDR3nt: TGCGCCAGCAGCTTGGCGGCAGGGACCCAGCCCCAGCATTTT
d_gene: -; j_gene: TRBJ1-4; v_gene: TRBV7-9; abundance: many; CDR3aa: CASSLRWNEKLFF; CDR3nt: TGTGCCAGCAGCCTCCGGTGGAATGAAAAACTGTTTTTT
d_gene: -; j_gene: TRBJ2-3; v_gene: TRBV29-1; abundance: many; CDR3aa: CSVVVGTQYF; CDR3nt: TGCAGCGTGGTCGTAGGGACGCAGTATTTT
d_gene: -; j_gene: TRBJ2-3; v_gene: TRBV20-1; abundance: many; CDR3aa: CSARRGQSTDTQYF; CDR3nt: TGCAGTGCTAGGCGGGGACAGAGCACAGATACGCAGTATTTT
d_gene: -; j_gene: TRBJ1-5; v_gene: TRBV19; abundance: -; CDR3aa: CASRGGKGALNQPQHF; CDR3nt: TGTGCCAGTAGAGGAGGGAAAGGGGCTCTCAATCAGCCCCAGCATTTT
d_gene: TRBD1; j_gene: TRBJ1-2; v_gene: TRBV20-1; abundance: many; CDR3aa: CSARDLRGQDGYTF; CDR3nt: TGCAGTGCTAGAGATCTGAGGGGGCAGGATGGCTACACCTTC
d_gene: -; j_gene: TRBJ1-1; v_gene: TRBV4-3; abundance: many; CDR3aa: CASSLMEGSTEAFF; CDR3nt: TGCGCCAGCAGCCTGATGGAAGGGAGCACTGAAGCTTTCTTT
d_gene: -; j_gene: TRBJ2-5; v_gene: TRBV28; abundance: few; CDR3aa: CASSPEDPVETQYF; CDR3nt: TGTGCCAGCAGCCCCGAAGATCCCGTGGAGACCCAGTACTTC
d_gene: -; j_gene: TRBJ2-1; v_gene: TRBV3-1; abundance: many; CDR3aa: CASSPARYNEQFF; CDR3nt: TGTGCCAGCAGCCCGGCACGGTACAATGAGCAGTTCTTC
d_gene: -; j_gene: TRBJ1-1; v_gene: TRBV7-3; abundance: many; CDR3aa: CASSLTAGNTEAFF; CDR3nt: TGTGCCAGCAGCTTAACCGCAGGGAACACTGAAGCTTTCTTT
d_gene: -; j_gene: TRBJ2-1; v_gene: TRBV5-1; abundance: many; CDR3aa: CASNLGRPYNEQFF; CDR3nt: TGCGCCAGCAACTTAGGGCGCCCCTACAATGAGCAGTTCTTC
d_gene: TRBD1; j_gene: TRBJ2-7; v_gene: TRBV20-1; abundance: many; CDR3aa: CSANRGLYEQYF; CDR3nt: TGCAGTGCTAACAGGGGGCTTTACGAGCAGTACTTC
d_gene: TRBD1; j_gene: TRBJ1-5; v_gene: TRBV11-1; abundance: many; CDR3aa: CASSLEKDRGFIQPQHF; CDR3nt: TGTGCCAGCAGCTTAGAGAAAGACAGGGGGTTTATTCAGCCCCAGCATTTT
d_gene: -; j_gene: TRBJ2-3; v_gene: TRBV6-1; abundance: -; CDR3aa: CASRGPGGRSTDTQYF; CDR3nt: TGTGCCAGCAGAGGCCCTGGCGGGCGGAGCACAGATACGCAGTATTTT
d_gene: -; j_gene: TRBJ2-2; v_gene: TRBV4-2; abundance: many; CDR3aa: CASSQDDRTGELFF; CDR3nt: TGTGCCAGCAGCCAAGATGATCGTACCGGGGAGCTGTTTTTT
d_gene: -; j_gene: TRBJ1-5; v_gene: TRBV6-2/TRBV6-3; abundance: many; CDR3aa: CASRGGYSNQPQHF; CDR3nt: TGTGCCAGCCGAGGGGGGTATAGCAATCAGCCCCAGCATTTT
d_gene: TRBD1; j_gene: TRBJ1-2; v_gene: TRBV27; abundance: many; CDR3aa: CASRDRGFGGYTF; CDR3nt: TGTGCCAGCAGGGACAGGGGGTTTGGGGGCTACACCTTC
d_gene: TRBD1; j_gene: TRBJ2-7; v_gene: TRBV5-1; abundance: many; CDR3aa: CASSLEGTGDEQYF; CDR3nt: TGCGCCAGCAGCTTGGAGGGGACAGGGGACGAGCAGTACTTC
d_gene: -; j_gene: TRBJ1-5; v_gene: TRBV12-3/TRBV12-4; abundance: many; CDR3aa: CASTLQGQPQHF; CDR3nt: TGTGCCAGCACCTTACAGGGCCAGCCCCAGCATTTT
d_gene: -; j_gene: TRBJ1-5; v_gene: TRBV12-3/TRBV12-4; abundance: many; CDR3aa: CASSFGGGVQPQHF; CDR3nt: TGTGCCAGCAGTTTCGGAGGGGGAGTTCAGCCCCAGCATTTT
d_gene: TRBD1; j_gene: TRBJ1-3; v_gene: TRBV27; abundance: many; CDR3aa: CASSLAGGTGNTIYF; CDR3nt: TGTGCCAGCAGTTTGGCAGGGGGCACCGGAAACACCATATATTTT
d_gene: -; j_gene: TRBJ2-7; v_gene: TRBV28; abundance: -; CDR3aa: CASSKPPPKWYEQYF; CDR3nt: TGTGCCAGCAGCAAACCTCCCCCCAAGTGGTACGAGCAGTACTTC
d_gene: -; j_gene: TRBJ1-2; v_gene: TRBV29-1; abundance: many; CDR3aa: CSVGTIGYTF; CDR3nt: TGCAGCGTTGGGACGATAGGCTACACCTTC
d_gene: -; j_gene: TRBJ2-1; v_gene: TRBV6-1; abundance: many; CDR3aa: CASRLGPGPYNEQFF; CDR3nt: TGTGCCAGCCGGTTGGGGCCGGGGCCCTACAATGAGCAGTTCTTC
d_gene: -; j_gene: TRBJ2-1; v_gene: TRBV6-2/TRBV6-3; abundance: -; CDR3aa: CASSSFGQFYNEQFF; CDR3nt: TGTGCCAGCAGTTCCTTCGGACAGTTCTACAATGAGCAGTTCTTC
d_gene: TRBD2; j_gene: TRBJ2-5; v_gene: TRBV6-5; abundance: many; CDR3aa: CASKLAGPVGETQYF; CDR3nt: TGTGCCAGCAAGTTAGCGGGACCTGTGGGCGAGACCCAGTACTTC
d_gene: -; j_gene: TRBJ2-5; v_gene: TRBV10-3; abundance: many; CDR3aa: CAINMDLSETQYF; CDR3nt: TGTGCCATCAATATGGACTTATCAGAGACCCAGTACTTC
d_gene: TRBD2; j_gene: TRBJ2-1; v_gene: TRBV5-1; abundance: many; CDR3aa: CASSSNDGGSWFF; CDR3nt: TGCGCCAGCAGCTCCAATGACGGCGGGAGTTGGTTCTTC
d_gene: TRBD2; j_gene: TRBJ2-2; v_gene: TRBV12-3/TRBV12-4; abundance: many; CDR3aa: CASSWTSGRSTGELFF; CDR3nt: TGTGCCAGCAGTTGGACTAGCGGGAGGTCTACCGGGGAGCTGTTTTTT
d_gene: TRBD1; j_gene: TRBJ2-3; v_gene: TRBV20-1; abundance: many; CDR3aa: CSARGRGRTDTQYF; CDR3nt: TGCAGTGCTAGGGGCAGGGGGCGCACAGATACGCAGTATTTT
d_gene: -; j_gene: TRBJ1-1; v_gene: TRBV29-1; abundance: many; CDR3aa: CSVEEADTEAFF; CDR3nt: TGCAGCGTTGAAGAGGCGGACACTGAAGCTTTCTTT